A single sample gave rise to the 9 T cell receptor beta chains below, sequenced in a study of T cell repertoires in cytomegalovirus infection. TCRdb re-analysed the reads in MiXCR, keeping a single row per CDR3 protein. The sample has about 300,000 distinct CDR3 sequences; 9.6% are singletons. The sample comprised PBMCs. These receptor sequences come from a human donor in good health (CMV status not recorded). Some clones in this sample may be carry-over from other donors' samples.

This clonotype was observed many times. CDR3 sequence: CASSIDRASYEQYV. CDR3 in DNA: TGTGCCAGCAGCATAGACAGGGCCTCCTACGAGCAGTACGTC. This sequence joins TRBV12-3 or TRBV12-4 and TRBJ2-7; 7 bases line up with TRBD1. After removal of 6 bases from V and 0 bases from J, the junction contained 5 bases not matched to a gene. CDR3 size: 14 residues.

This clonotype was seen at least ten times. The chain recombines TRBV6-5 with TRBJ1-1; 11 bases map to TRBD1. CDR3 length equals 16 residues. Germline values: CDR1 MNHEY, CDR2 SVGAGI. V dropped 2 bases and J dropped 0; count of bases not matched to a gene: 2. CDR3 sequence (DNA): TGTGCCAGCAGTTACGGGGACAGGGGGGTGAACACTGAAGCTTTCTTT. Encoded protein: CASSYGDRGVNTEAFF.

This clonotype was counted between two and nine times. This chain joins TRBV28 and TRBJ1-2; D is unclear. Germline CDR1 reads MDHEN; CDR2 reads SYDVKM. The CDR3 length is 9 residues. V shed 5 bases and J shed 10 bases, with 5 bases lying between them. The CDR3 DNA is TGTGCCAGCAGTCTACCCTACACCTTC. Encoded protein: CASSLPYTF.

This clonotype was counted many times. The chain carries TRBV6-5 and TRBJ2-5, with 7 bases that match TRBD2. The CDR3 totals 16 residues. Germline V gives CDR1 MNHEY, CDR2 SVGAGI. J lost 4 bases, V lost 0 bases, and 8 bases had no gene match. CDR3: CASSYSMLAAAETQYF. The DNA for the CDR3 is TGTGCCAGCAGTTACTCGATGCTAGCGGCGGCAGAGACCCAGTACTTC.

This clonotype was counted many times. The chain is built from TRBV20-1 and TRBJ2-1; D uncertain. This CDR3 spans 14 amino acids. Germline values: CDR1 DFQATT, CDR2 SNEGSKA (reference sequence). The ends were cut back, 2 bases at V and 7 bases at J, with 15 bases in the middle. In nucleotides, the CDR3 is TGCAGTGCTAGATCCCCCGAAGGGTGGAATGAGCAGTTCTTC. Translation gives CSARSPEGWNEQFF.

This clonotype was picked up many times. The CDR3 loop reads CASSGGGGGETQYF. The CDR3 nucleotides read TGTGCCAGCTCCGGAGGCGGGGGTGGAGAGACCCAGTACTTC. V and J are TRBV6-6 and TRBJ2-5, with 7 positions matching TRBD2. This CDR3 region has 14 residues. With 8 bases clipped from V and 4 bases from J, the junction kept 10 bases outside the gene matches. Germline lookup yields CDR1 MNHNY and CDR2 SVGAGI (reference sequence).

V is TRBV10-3 and J is TRBJ2-3; tentatively, D is TRBD1 (6 bases). The CDR3 is 14 amino acids. V lost 8 bases and J 3 bases, leaving 15 bases between the germline ends. CDR1 and CDR2 from the germline V gene are ENHRY and SYGVKD. CDR3 residues: CAILPDRTTDTQYF. CDR3 bases: TGTGCCATCCTGCCCGACAGGACGACAGATACGCAGTATTTT.

A note on this clonotype: At one end, the junction sequence differs from germline, possibly due to a read error. The J gene is TRBJ2-1, the V gene TRBV15; no clear D. The CDR3 has 12 residues. Per the germline V gene, CDR1 is LNHNV and CDR2 is YYDKDF (reference sequence). The CDR3 nucleotides read TGTGCCACCAGCCGAGACACCAATGAGCAGTTCTTC. This translates into CATSRDTNEQFF.

This clonotype has ten or more counts. The rearrangement uses TRBV7-8 and TRBJ1-2, with D tentatively TRBD1 (6 bases). Per germline, CDR1 SGHVS and CDR2 FQNEAQ. V shed 5 bases and J shed 6 bases, with 13 bases lying between them. This CDR3 is 13 amino acids long. The CDR3 spells CASSPGGLNGYTF. CDR3 DNA: TGTGCCAGCAGCCCGGGGGGCTTAAATGGCTACACCTTC. The whole variable domain, filled in from reference TRBV7-8 and TRBJ1-2, reads GAGVSQSPRYKVAKRGQDVALRCDPISGHVSLFWYQQALGQGPEFLTYFQNEAQLDKSGLPSDRFFAERPEGSVSTLKIQRTQQEDSAVYLCASSPGGLNGYTFGSGTRLTVV.